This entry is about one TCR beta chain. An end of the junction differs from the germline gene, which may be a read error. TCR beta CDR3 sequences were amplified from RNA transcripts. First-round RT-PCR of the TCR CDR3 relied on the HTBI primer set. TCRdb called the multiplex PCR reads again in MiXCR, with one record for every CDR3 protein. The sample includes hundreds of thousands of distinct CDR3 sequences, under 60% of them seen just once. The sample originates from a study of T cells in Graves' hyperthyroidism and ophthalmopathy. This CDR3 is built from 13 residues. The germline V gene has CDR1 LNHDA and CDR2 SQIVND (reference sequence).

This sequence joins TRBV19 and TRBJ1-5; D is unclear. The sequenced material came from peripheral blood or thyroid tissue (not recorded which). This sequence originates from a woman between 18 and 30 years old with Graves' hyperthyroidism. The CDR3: CASSPRSNQPRHF. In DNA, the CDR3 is TGTGCCAGTAGCCCGCGAAGCAATCAGCCCCGGCATTTT. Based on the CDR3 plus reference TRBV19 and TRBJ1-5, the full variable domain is DGGITQSPKYLFRKEGQNVTLSCEQNLNHDAMYWYRQDPGQGLRLIYYSQIVNDFQKGDIAEGYSVSREKKESFPLTVTSAQKNPTAFYLCASSPRSNQPRHFGDGTRLSIL.